What follows describes a single TCR beta chain. Its antigen is undetermined. The data originate from a study of blood T cell dynamics during melanoma immunotherapy. Study findings and constraints: Unlike progressors, later disease-control patients had W3 repertoires gaining clonality or diversity. The study could not tell melanoma-specific clones from general immune activation.

The CDR3 runs to 14 residues. V shed 3 bases and J 7 bases; nucleotides not matched to a gene: 7. The germline V gene encodes CDR1 KGHSH and CDR2 LQKENI. Time point meaning: week 3, after first cycle of checkpoint inhibitor. No patient had earlier systemic cancer treatment, concurrent immunosuppressants, or another active cancer. DNA loading was fixed at 350 to 450 ng for all bulk PBMC samples. The data were produced by immunoSEQ multiplex PCR, yet TCRdb's version contains in-frame clones alone and is incomplete. Here the sample spans some 9,800 clones, more than 85% being singletons. The input for sequencing was blood, taken from a patient treated with checkpoint blockade. The source of this sequence is a human donor with melanoma. The rearrangement links TRBV18 to TRBJ1-2; 8 bases agree with TRBD1. This chain's CDR3 is CASSPTGDWPGYTF. CDR3 coding DNA: TGTGCCAGCTCACCGACAGGGGACTGGCCTGGCTACACCTTC.